This T cell receptor (beta chain) appears in the sequencing data of a study of CD8 T cells in Susac syndrome. Germline CDR1 is MGHRA and CDR2 is YSYEKL. The CDR3 is 14 residues long. The V end lost 2 bases, the J end lost 1 base, and 8 bases lay between the germline ends. RNA, at roughly 0.5 to 1 ug, was reverse transcribed with random hexamers. Amplification of TCR beta CDR3 across 54 Vbeta and 13 Jbeta was performed with immunoSEQ multiplex PCR. In TCRdb, the immunoSEQ multiplex PCR reads were re-called with MiXCR into one record per CDR3 protein. The top ten clones hold more than 0.08% of a sample with 90,000 to 110,000 distinct CDR3 sequences, 90% to 98% of them seen once.

The sample was CD4+ T cells from PBMCs. This rearrangement joins TRBV4-1 to TRBJ1-2; perhaps TRBD1 as D (5 bases). The sequence came from a human donor in good health. CDR3 loop: CASSQQGVNYGYTF. DNA of the CDR3: TGCGCCAGCAGCCAACAGGGCGTTAACTATGGCTACACCTTC.